These 30 T cell receptor beta chains came from one sample sequenced in a study of T cells after yellow fever vaccination. TCRdb re-called the 5' RACE reads with MiXCR, one entry per CDR3 protein. The data hold under 300,000 distinct CDR3 sequences, with about 7.1% observed a single time. Sample: CD4+ T cells sorted from PBMCs, taken 15 days after the yellow fever booster vaccination. The receptor source for this set is a man under 40 who received the YFV17D yellow fever vaccine.

J is TRBJ1-1 and V is TRBV25-1; D is perhaps TRBD1 (5 bases). The germline V and J ends were trimmed by 4 bases and 4 bases, with 10 bases remaining between them. Per the germline V gene, CDR1 is MGHDK and CDR2 is SYGVNS. The CDR3 has 13 residues. The CDR3 DNA reads as TGTGCCAGCAGTGGGCAGGGAGGCACTGAAGCTTTCTTT. Protein: CASSGQGGTEAFF.

This clonotype has more than one count but fewer than ten. The gene calls are TRBV7-2 and TRBJ1-6, with unresolved D. Per germline, CDR1 SGHTA and CDR2 FQGNSA. The CDR3 is 13 residues long. V was pared by 6 bases and J by 6 bases, with 9 bases between. The CDR3 loop is CASRPLANSPLHF. DNA of the CDR3: TGTGCCAGCAGACCACTAGCTAATTCACCCCTCCACTTT. Drawing the rest from reference TRBV7-2 and TRBJ1-6, the complete variable domain is GAGVSQSPSNKVTEKGKDVELRCDPISGHTALYWYRQSLGQGLEFLIYFQGNSAPDKSGLPSDRFSAERTGGSVSTLTIQRTQQEDSAVYLCASRPLANSPLHFGNGTRLTVT.

This clonotype was detected many times. The V gene is TRBV18, the J gene TRBJ2-1, with D hard to call. The germline V gene has CDR1 KGHSH and CDR2 LQKENI. V lost 3 bases and J lost 5, with 5 bases in between. The CDR3 has 12 amino acids. The CDR3, as DNA: TGTGCCAGCTCACCTGCCGACAATGAGCAGTTCTTC. Its protein is CASSPADNEQFF.

This clonotype was seen more than once but under ten times. Here the CDR3 DNA reads TGTGCCAGCAGTCCCGACAGGGTGGTCAGCGATACGCAGTATTTT. Protein: CASSPDRVVSDTQYF. This chain connects TRBV2 to TRBJ2-3; TRBD1 aligns across 7 bases. The CDR3 covers 15 residues. The J segment lost 6 bases and the V segment lost 5 bases, leaving 11 bases of the junction unmatched. The germline CDR1 and CDR2 sequences are SNHLY and FYNNEI.

Comment on this clonotype: At one boundary the junction diverges from the germline segment, which might be a read error. The chain couples TRBV29-1 to TRBJ2-2; 8 positions agree with TRBD1. The CDR3 runs 13 residues. Looked up from germline, CDR1 is SQVTM and CDR2 is ANQGSEA. In DNA form, the CDR3 reads TGCAGCGTTGGGAGGACAGGGACCGGGGAGATGTTTTTT. Encoded protein: CSVGRTGTGEMFF.

This clonotype has at least ten counts. The rearrangement links TRBV7-2 to TRBJ2-3; D tentatively fits TRBD1 or TRBD2 (6 bases each). From germline, CDR1 is SGHTA and CDR2 FQGNSA. V dropped 1 base and J dropped 3 bases, with 11 bases sitting between them. This CDR3 is built from 15 residues. The CDR3 DNA reads TGTGCCAGCAGCTTAGGAGGAGGGGGGACAGATACGCAGTATTTT. Translated, it gives CASSLGGGGTDTQYF.

This clonotype was counted between two and nine times. The chain uses TRBV5-5 and TRBJ1-2, with D possibly being TRBD1 (5 bases). This CDR3 spans 14 amino acids. Germline values: CDR1 SGHKS, CDR2 YYEKEE (reference sequence). The V and J ends lost 4 bases and 2 bases respectively, with 12 bases between them. The DNA of the CDR3 is TGTGCCAGCAGCCCTGTTCAGGGAAACTATGGCTACACCTTC. Translated: CASSPVQGNYGYTF.

There are a few counts of this clonotype. CDR3 sequence (DNA): TGTGCCAGCGCCCAGACAGTAAGAGAGACCCAGTACTTC. This gives the protein CASAQTVRETQYF. V is TRBV19 and J is TRBJ2-5, with D possibly TRBD1 on 5 matching bases. CDR3 length: 13 residues. The germline gives CDR1 LNHDA, CDR2 SQIVND (reference sequence). V was shortened by 9 bases and J by 4 bases, with 15 bases between the two germline ends.

This clonotype has ten or more counts. The chain is built from TRBV5-1 and TRBJ2-3, with D possibly being TRBD2 (5 bases). Trimming left V 0 bases short and J 2 bases short, with 16 bases between. The CDR3 is made up of 17 amino acids. CDR1 SGHRS and CDR2 YFSETQ come from the germline V gene. The CDR3 protein is CASSLALGGQSTDTQYF. CDR3 coding DNA: TGCGCCAGCAGCTTGGCCCTCGGCGGGCAGTCCACAGATACGCAGTATTTT.

This clonotype has a count of ten or more. CDR3 protein: CASREISEAFF. The CDR3 coding sequence is TGTGCCAGCAGAGAGATTTCTGAAGCTTTCTTT. The chain uses TRBV12-3 or TRBV12-4 and TRBJ1-1; D uncertain. The length of the CDR3 is 11 residues. Trimming took off 6 bases at V and 6 bases at J, with 8 bases between the two ends.

The chain links TRBV14 to TRBJ2-3; the match to TRBD2 covers 8 bases. The CDR3 runs 16 residues. CDR1 and CDR2 from the germline V gene are SGHDN and FVKESK. The J segment lost 3 bases and the V segment lost 3 bases, leaving 8 bases of the junction unmatched. The CDR3 region has the DNA TGTGCCAGCAGCCACCCAGCGGGAGAAGGGACAGATACGCAGTATTTT. It specifies CASSHPAGEGTDTQYF. Together with reference TRBV14 and TRBJ2-3, the CDR3 gives the full variable domain: EAGVTQFPSHSVIEKGQTVTLRCDPISGHDNLYWYRRVMGKEIKFLLHFVKESKQDESGMPNNRFLAERTGGTYSTLKVQPAELEDSGVYFCASSHPAGEGTDTQYFGPGTRLTVL.

A few counts support this clonotype. This chain joins TRBV3-1 and TRBJ2-4; tentative D call: TRBD2 (5 bases). The CDR3 is 13 amino acids. CDR1 is LGHDT, CDR2 YNNKEL, per germline (reference sequence). Trimming took off 1 base at V and 7 bases at J, with 8 bases between the two ends. CDR3 sequence (DNA): TGTGCCAGCAGCCAAGCGGGATCCAACATTCAGTACTTC. It is translated as CASSQAGSNIQYF.

The CDR3 DNA sequence: TGTGCCAGCAGTACCCGGACTAGCGGGAGGGTGACCTACGAGCAGTACTTC. Its translation: CASSTRTSGRVTYEQYF. The chain joins TRBV12-3 or TRBV12-4 to TRBJ2-7; TRBD2 matches 15 bases. Trimming cost V 5 bases and J 2 bases; bases outside gene matches: 7. This CDR3 comprises 17 residues.

The chain joins TRBV20-1 to TRBJ2-5, with TRBD1 matching over 8 bases. The ends lost 5 bases at V and 2 bases at J; junction bases unmatched: 1. CDR1 is DFQATT and CDR2 is SNEGSKA in the germline V gene (reference sequence). CDR3 length: 12 residues. The CDR3 here is CSARQGQETQYF. In DNA form, the CDR3 reads TGCAGTGCTCGACAGGGGCAAGAGACCCAGTACTTC.

This clonotype was observed a few times. CDR3 in amino acids: CASSYYGTGSAAEQFF. As DNA, the CDR3 is TGTGCCAGCAGTTACTACGGGACAGGGTCCGCGGCTGAGCAGTTCTTC. The chain links TRBV6-2 or TRBV6-3 to TRBJ2-1; 9 bases are shared with TRBD1. The germline CDR1 and CDR2 sequences are MNHEY and SVGEGT. V shed 1 base, J shed 9 bases, and the junction held 10 bases outside the gene matches. The CDR3 is made up of 16 amino acids.

The J gene is TRBJ2-5, the V gene TRBV4-3; D gene ambiguous. V lost 1 base and J 0 bases, leaving 12 bases between the germline ends. This CDR3 region has 16 residues. CDR1 and CDR2 from the germline V gene are LGHNA and YSLEER. CDR3 bases: TGCGCCAGCAGCCAAGGGAACGGTTTATACCAAGAGACCCAGTACTTC. This gives the protein CASSQGNGLYQETQYF.

The V call is TRBV5-4, the J call TRBJ2-1, with D perhaps being TRBD1 or TRBD2 (5 bases each). Trimming cost V 5 bases and J 2 bases, with 17 bases left between them. The CDR3 has 16 residues. Germline CDR1 SGHNT, CDR2 YYREEE (reference sequence). CDR3 in DNA: TGTGCCAGCAGGAATGGGGGTGGCGGTGCCTACAATGAGCAGTTCTTC. Translating it yields CASRNGGGGAYNEQFF.

This clonotype was counted a few times. This chain uses TRBV7-6 with TRBJ2-5; 9 nucleotides match TRBD1. Germline CDR1 reads SGHVS; CDR2 reads FNYEAQ. The CDR3 length is 14 residues. The trim removed 5 bases at V and 4 bases at J, leaving 5 bases unmatched. The CDR3: CASSPGTGTETQYF. CDR3 coding DNA: TGTGCCAGCAGCCCTGGGACAGGGACAGAGACCCAGTACTTC. Together with reference TRBV7-6 and TRBJ2-5, the CDR3 gives the full variable domain: GAGVSQSPRYKVTKRGQDVALRCDPISGHVSLYWYRQALGQGPEFLTYFNYEAQQDKSGLPNDRFSAERPEGSISTLTIQRTEQRDSAMYRCASSPGTGTETQYFGPGTRLLVL.

On this clonotype itself: A read error is possible here, since a much larger clone lies one base away. The chain couples TRBV5-5 to TRBJ2-5; D is ambiguous. Trimming left V 0 bases short and J 2 bases short, with 11 bases between. Germline V gives CDR1 SGHKS, CDR2 YYEKEE (reference sequence). There are 15 residues in the CDR3. The CDR3 sequence is CASSLGAGRQETQYF. The CDR3 DNA sequence: TGTGCCAGCAGCTTGGGGGCAGGCAGACAAGAGACCCAGTACTTC.

The sample holds many counts of this clonotype. J is TRBJ2-3 and V is TRBV15; maybe TRBD2 (5 bases). The V end lost 0 bases, the J end lost 2 bases, and 18 bases lay between the germline ends. CDR1 LNHNV and CDR2 YYDKDF come from the germline V gene (reference sequence). This CDR3 region has 18 residues. This chain's CDR3 is CATSRDRYSVGVTDTQYF. The CDR3 DNA is TGTGCCACCAGCAGAGATCGTTATTCAGTCGGGGTCACAGATACGCAGTATTTT.

The chain combines TRBV20-1 with TRBJ1-1, with TRBD1 matching over 9 bases. CDR3 length: 14 residues. The V and J ends lost 6 bases and 2 bases, in that order; junction bases with no gene match: 7. Per the germline V gene, CDR1 is DFQATT and CDR2 is SNEGSKA (reference sequence). The CDR3 is CSAPSTGGNTEAFF. The CDR3 coding sequence is TGCAGTGCCCCCTCGACAGGGGGTAACACTGAAGCTTTCTTT.

The rearrangement joins TRBV20-1 to TRBJ2-5; 10 bases match TRBD2. Germline assignment: CDR1 DFQATT and CDR2 SNEGSKA (reference sequence). The CDR3 covers 13 residues. The V gene end was trimmed by 7 bases and the J gene end by 5 bases; junction bases not matched to a gene: 7. CDR3 bases: TGCAGTGTCCCACTAGCGGGGATGGAGACCCAGTACTTC. Its protein product is CSVPLAGMETQYF.

This clonotype appeared many times. The V and J genes are TRBV12-3 or TRBV12-4 and TRBJ2-5; D ambiguous. The ends were cut back, 3 bases at V and 7 bases at J, with 15 bases in the middle. The CDR3 is 14 amino acids. DNA of the CDR3: TGTGCCAGCAGTTTCGGGCCCGGTATGATGACCCAGTACTTC. Its protein is CASSFGPGMMTQYF.

This clonotype was picked up a small number of times. V is TRBV7-9 and J is TRBJ1-1; D is unresolved. This CDR3 spans 12 amino acids. The V end was cut by 5 bases, the J end by 8 bases, with 12 bases between. Germline V gene sequence: CDR1 SEHNR, CDR2 FQNEAQ (reference sequence). The CDR3 DNA follows: TGTGCCAGCAGCCTATCAAGGGCAGAAGCTTTCTTT. Protein product: CASSLSRAEAFF.

The chain has TRBV3-1 and TRBJ2-7, with 11 bases lining up with TRBD1. With 7 bases clipped from V and 6 bases from J, the junction kept 5 bases outside the gene matches. Germline V gene lookup returns CDR1 LGHDT and CDR2 YNNKEL (reference sequence). The CDR3 contains 13 residues. CDR3 DNA sequence: TGTGCCAGCAAAGGGACAGGGGGTTCCGAGCAGTACTTC. This codes for CASKGTGGSEQYF.

This clonotype came up a few times. V is TRBV5-1 and J is TRBJ2-2; TRBD2 aligns across 8 bases. V trimming: 6 bases; J trimming: 0 bases; junction bases outside the gene matches: 4. CDR1 is SGHRS and CDR2 is YFSETQ in the germline V gene. The CDR3 has 15 residues. CDR3 residues: CASTVLAANTGELFF. The CDR3 region has the DNA TGCGCCAGCACCGTACTAGCGGCGAACACCGGGGAGCTGTTTTTT.

In this sample, this clonotype turned up a few times. Here the CDR3 DNA reads TGTGCCATCAGTGAGTCAGGACTCACGGGTGAGCAGTTCTTC. Translated: CAISESGLTGEQFF. The chain couples TRBV10-3 to TRBJ2-1; maybe TRBD2 (5 bases). The CDR3 length is 14 residues. The V gene lost 0 bases and the J gene lost 9 bases, with 12 bases spanning the gap. The germline V gene has CDR1 ENHRY and CDR2 SYGVKD.

The chain is built from TRBV10-3 and TRBJ1-4, with 8 bases aligning to TRBD1. Germline CDR1 and CDR2: ENHRY and SYGVKD. V dropped 6 bases and J dropped 5; count of bases not matched to a gene: 5. The CDR3 has 14 residues. This CDR3 is CAIRGTGMNEKLFF. DNA of the CDR3: TGTGCCATCAGGGGGACAGGCATGAATGAAAAACTGTTTTTT.

In its sample, this clonotype was seen many times. The V call is TRBV20-1, the J call TRBJ2-7, with 12 bases fitting TRBD2. The CDR3 length is 13 residues. Germline V gene lookup returns CDR1 DFQATT and CDR2 SNEGSKA (reference sequence). V lost 4 bases to trimming and J lost 5 bases; unmatched junction nucleotides: 3. CDR3: CSATSGRANEQYF. In DNA, the CDR3 is TGCAGTGCTACTAGCGGGAGGGCGAACGAGCAGTACTTC.

This clonotype was detected only a few times. The chain is built from TRBV12-3 or TRBV12-4 and TRBJ1-4, with a possible D match to TRBD1 (6 bases). V was pared by 5 bases and J by 13 bases, with 11 bases between. The CDR3 has 11 amino acids. The DNA of the CDR3 is TGTGCCAGCAGTCCCGACAGGAGACTGTTTTTT. Protein sequence: CASSPDRRLFF.